A selection of T cell receptor beta chains follows, all from one sample in a study of T cell responses to AZD1222 COVID-19 vaccine. TCRdb's copy holds only in-frame clones and misses some; the assay was immunoSEQ multiplex PCR. The table records about 97,000 clones, about 89% of them present only once. Sequenced material: peripheral blood, taken on day 0 of AZD1222 vaccination. All receptors come from an adult in good health. Both conserved end residues are part of each CDR3. D genes are given only for firm matches. Only some rows state a clone size, as once, few, many or a class for expanded clones.

>TRBV2|TRBD1|.|TRBJ2-4
CASTYQGQGGGIQYF
TGTGCCAGCACTTACCAGGGACAGGGCGGGGGCATTCAGTACTTC
>TRBV5-1|.|.|TRBJ2-1
CASSLDQLAPYEQFF
TGCGCCAGCAGCTTGGACCAGTTAGCACCCTATGAGCAGTTCTTC
>TRBV7-9|.|.|TRBJ2-3
CASSLFTDTQYF
TGTGCCAGCAGCTTATTCACAGATACGCAGTATTTT
>TRBV2|TRBD1|.|TRBJ2-7
CAIRTGVTYEQYF
TGTGCCATACGGACAGGGGTTACCTACGAGCAGTACTTC
>TRBV28|.|.|TRBJ1-4
CASSPGGNEKLFF
TGTGCCAGCAGCCCCGGGGGTAATGAAAAACTGTTTTTT
>TRBV28|TRBD2|.|TRBJ2-5
CASSPSGTSGSPGKTQYF
TGTGCCAGCAGTCCATCCGGGACTAGCGGGAGTCCGGGAAAGACCCAGTACTTC
>TRBV18|TRBD1|.|TRBJ1-4
CASSPDRFRTNEKLFF
TGTGCCAGCTCACCGGACAGGTTTCGGACTAATGAAAAACTGTTTTTT
>TRBV5-1|TRBD1|.|TRBJ2-7
CASSLAATGGYEQYF
TGCGCCAGCAGCTTGGCCGCGACAGGGGGATACGAGCAGTACTTC
>TRBV18|.|.|TRBJ2-7
CASSPKGPASYEQYF
TGTGCCAGCTCACCAAAGGGACCCGCTTCCTACGAGCAGTACTTC
>TRBV2|TRBD1|few|TRBJ1-3
CASSTRQGAGGNTIYF
TGTGCCAGCAGTACTCGACAGGGGGCCGGTGGAAACACCATATATTTT
>TRBV7-9|TRBD1|.|TRBJ2-5
CASRAGTGRETQYF
TGTGCCAGCAGGGCCGGGACAGGCCGGGAGACCCAGTACTTC
>TRBV9|.|.|TRBJ2-5
CASSVGGGQETQYF
TGTGCCAGCAGCGTGGGAGGGGGACAAGAGACCCAGTACTTC
>TRBV5-6|.|.|TRBJ1-4
CASSQTYGAWEKLFF
TGTGCCAGCAGCCAAACTTACGGGGCGTGGGAAAAACTGTTTTTT
>TRBV6-5|.|.|TRBJ1-6
CASRDTSSYNSPLHF
TGTGCCAGCAGGGACACGAGCTCCTATAATTCACCCCTCCACTTT
>TRBV18|.|.|TRBJ1-5
CASSPGENQPQHF
TGTGCCAGCTCACCCGGGGAGAATCAGCCCCAGCATTTT
>TRBV19|.|once|TRBJ1-1
CASSFQENTEAFF
TGTGCCAGTAGTTTCCAGGAGAACACTGAAGCTTTCTTT
>TRBV10-3|.|.|TRBJ2-7
CAISAVLYEQYF
TGTGCCATCAGTGCGGTCCTATACGAGCAGTACTTC
>TRBV10-3|.|.|TRBJ1-1
CAIPNTEAFF
TGTGCCATTCCAAACACTGAAGCTTTCTTT
>TRBV4-3|TRBD2|.|TRBJ2-7
CASSQEFAGVREQYF
TGCGCCAGCAGCCAAGAATTTGCGGGGGTGAGGGAGCAGTACTTC
>TRBV6-2/TRBV6-3|TRBD1|.|TRBJ2-7
CASSYRTGKEQYF
TGTGCCAGCAGTTACCGGACAGGGAAGGAGCAGTACTTC
>TRBV6-5|.|.|TRBJ1-4
CASGYSGATNEKLFF
TGTGCCAGCGGCTATTCCGGGGCAACTAATGAAAAACTGTTTTTT
>TRBV27|TRBD2|.|TRBJ2-1
CASTPGLAGAREQFF
TGTGCCAGCACCCCGGGGCTAGCGGGAGCTCGTGAGCAGTTCTTC
>TRBV6-2/TRBV6-3|TRBD1|.|TRBJ1-1
CASSLFGQGSVTGTEAFF
TGTGCCAGCAGTTTATTCGGACAGGGGTCTGTGACGGGGACTGAAGCTTTCTTT
>TRBV19|.|.|TRBJ1-5
CASSIVSGDQPQHF
TGTGCCAGTAGTATAGTAAGTGGGGACCAGCCCCAGCATTTT
>TRBV6-2/TRBV6-3|.|.|TRBJ2-7
CASNPWGVSEQYF
TGTGCCAGCAACCCCTGGGGGGTCAGCGAGCAGTACTTC
>TRBV6-2/TRBV6-3|TRBD1|.|TRBJ2-7
CASSPIRTGPGYF
TGTGCCAGCAGCCCAATCCGGACAGGGCCGGGTTACTTC
>TRBV5-6|.|.|TRBJ1-2
CASTLGGWYTF
TGTGCCAGCACCTTGGGGGGCTGGTACACCTTC
>TRBV7-9|TRBD1|.|TRBJ1-1
CASSRDSNTEAFF
TGTGCCAGCAGCCGGGACAGCAACACTGAAGCTTTCTTT
>TRBV7-2|TRBD2|.|TRBJ2-7
CASSVGLAGGYEQYF
TGTGCCAGCAGCGTAGGACTAGCGGGGGGGTACGAGCAGTACTTC
>TRBV24-1|.|.|TRBJ2-1
CATSDHRDFTFGEQFF
TGTGCCACCAGTGACCACCGGGACTTCACCTTCGGGGAGCAGTTCTTC
>TRBV28|.|few|TRBJ2-5
CASSFPAQETQYF
TGTGCCAGCAGTTTCCCAGCCCAAGAGACCCAGTACTTC
>TRBV5-1|.|.|TRBJ1-5
CASSLAGKADQPQHF
TGCGCCAGCAGCTTGGCTGGGAAGGCCGATCAGCCCCAGCATTTT
>TRBV7-9|.|few|TRBJ2-1
CASSLTGLDEQFF
TGTGCCAGCAGCTTAACAGGGCTCGATGAGCAGTTCTTC
>TRBV24-1|TRBD1|.|TRBJ2-5
CATSVGTGRETQYF
TGTGCCACCAGTGTTGGGACAGGGAGAGAGACCCAGTACTTC
>TRBV5-4|.|.|TRBJ2-5
CASSLQETQYF
TGTGCCAGCAGCTTGCAAGAGACCCAGTACTTC
>TRBV5-1|.|.|TRBJ1-1
CASRNRGPDTEAFF
TGCGCCAGCAGGAATAGGGGTCCGGACACTGAAGCTTTCTTT
>TRBV11-3|TRBD2|.|TRBJ2-1
CASSLAGGGIYNEQFF
TGTGCCAGCAGCCTAGCGGGAGGCGGGATTTACAATGAGCAGTTCTTC
>TRBV4-3|.|.|TRBJ1-1
CASSPSSLMNTEAFF
TGCGCCAGCAGCCCTTCTAGTCTGATGAACACTGAAGCTTTCTTT
>TRBV19|.|once|TRBJ1-2
CASSIDRRGANYGYTF
TGTGCCAGTAGTATAGATCGGAGGGGAGCTAACTATGGCTACACCTTC
>TRBV29-1|.|.|TRBJ2-5
CSVEVQQETQYF
TGCAGCGTTGAAGTCCAGCAAGAGACCCAGTACTTC
>TRBV19|.|.|TRBJ1-6
CASRQIVGAGQNSPLHF
TGTGCCAGTAGGCAGATCGTGGGGGCAGGTCAAAATTCACCCCTCCACTTT
>TRBV28|TRBD1|.|TRBJ1-5
CASSSPSDRVMSQPQHF
TGTGCCAGCAGTTCCCCCTCCGACAGGGTCATGAGTCAGCCCCAGCATTTT
>TRBV6-5|TRBD2|.|TRBJ2-7
CASRGLAGAYEQYF
TGTGCCAGCAGGGGCCTAGCGGGGGCCTACGAGCAGTACTTC
>TRBV6-2/TRBV6-3|.|.|TRBJ1-2
CASSYTPGPYGYTF
TGTGCCAGCAGTTACACCCCGGGACCTTATGGCTACACCTTC
>TRBV3-1/TRBV3-2|TRBD1|.|TRBJ1-1
CASSQGQSTEAFF
TGTGCCAGCAGCCAGGGACAGAGCACTGAAGCTTTCTTT
>TRBV15|TRBD2|.|TRBJ2-6
CATSRGQTSGGFSSGANVLTF
TGTGCCACCAGCAGAGGACAGACTAGCGGGGGGTTTAGCTCTGGGGCCAACGTCCTGACTTTC
>TRBV7-9|TRBD1|.|TRBJ1-4
CASSLLFGTARTTNEKLFF
TGTGCCAGCAGCTTACTTTTCGGGACAGCAAGAACAACTAATGAAAAACTGTTTTTT
>TRBV6-5|TRBD1|.|TRBJ2-7
CASSYSGTGEYEQYF
TGTGCCAGCAGTTACTCGGGGACAGGGGAATACGAGCAGTACTTC
>TRBV19|.|.|TRBJ1-5
CASRVDSQVLQPQHF
TGTGCCAGTAGGGTGGACAGCCAAGTTCTGCAGCCCCAGCATTTT
>TRBV15|.|.|TRBJ1-6
CATSSTHGVYAPLHF
TGTGCCACCAGCAGCACCCACGGAGTTTACGCACCCCTCCACTTT
>TRBV7-2|TRBD2|.|TRBJ2-2
CASRYSGTNTGELFF
TGTGCCAGCAGATATAGCGGGACCAACACCGGGGAGCTGTTTTTT
>TRBV6-5|.|.|TRBJ2-1
CASSYLRTIDNEQFF
TGTGCCAGCAGTTACCTTCGGACGATAGACAATGAGCAGTTCTTC
>TRBV7-2|TRBD2|.|TRBJ2-2
CASSFSGRNTGELFF
TGTGCCAGCAGCTTTAGCGGGAGGAACACCGGGGAGCTGTTTTTT
>TRBV4-2|.|.|TRBJ2-1
CASSRISGSGPNEQFF
TGTGCCAGCAGCCGGATCAGCGGGTCGGGGCCCAATGAGCAGTTCTTC